The 27 T cell receptor beta chains in this list originate from one sample, sequenced in a study of Ad26.COV2.S vaccination and SARS-CoV-2 variants. Noted treatment: roughly 20 received Ad26.COV2.S at low or high dose, single or two shots; roughly five received placebo; per-sample allocation not given. The study sampled participants on day 63 after the first vaccine or placebo injection. The data were produced by immunoSEQ multiplex PCR, yet TCRdb's version contains in-frame clones alone and is incomplete. The sample lists about 350,000 clones; 88% were seen once. The sequenced sample was peripheral blood, obtained in a trial of Ad26.COV2.S vaccine versus placebo. The source of these receptors is a person aged 18 to 65 who received the Ad26.COV2.S COVID-19 vaccine or a placebo.

This chain links TRBV5-6 with TRBJ1-5; D is unresolved. The V gene lost 0 bases and the J gene lost 6 bases, with 7 bases spanning the gap. The CDR3 has 13 residues. The germline V gene has CDR1 SGHDT and CDR2 YYEEEE. The CDR3 spells CASSLASGQPQHF. DNA for the CDR3: TGTGCCAGCAGCTTGGCCTCTGGTCAGCCCCAGCATTTT.

V gene TRBV12-3 or TRBV12-4 combines with J gene TRBJ2-7; no definite D call. This CDR3 spans 12 amino acids. Trimming removed 6 bases from V and 3 bases from J, with 9 bases in between. Here the CDR3 reads CASRRDIYEQYF. Written as DNA, the CDR3 is TGTGCCAGCAGAAGGGATATCTACGAGCAGTACTTC.

This sequence joins TRBV6-4 and TRBJ1-5; D is uncertain. Trimming took off 4 bases at V and 6 bases at J, with 10 bases between the two ends. Germline-derived CDR1 and CDR2 are MRHNA and SNTAGT. The CDR3 has 13 amino acids. The CDR3, as DNA: TGTGCCAGCAGTGCAGTAGAGGGTCAGCCCCAGCATTTT. Protein: CASSAVEGQPQHF.

Note on this clone: One end of the junction is discordant with germline, which a read error may explain. The rearrangement uses TRBV12-3 or TRBV12-4 and TRBJ1-4; D not resolved. This CDR3 spans 12 amino acids. As DNA, the CDR3 is TGTGCCAGCAGTTTAAATGGGCAGGCATCTTTATTT. Protein sequence: CASSLNGQASLF.

The chain carries TRBV7-9 and TRBJ1-2, with unresolved D. Germline values: CDR1 SEHNR, CDR2 FQNEAQ (reference sequence). The CDR3 covers 13 residues. V lost 2 bases to trimming and J lost 8 bases, with 12 bases between them. CDR3 sequence: CASSLYNREGYTF. The CDR3 DNA follows: TGTGCCAGCAGCTTATATAACAGAGAGGGCTACACCTTC.

The chain has TRBV9 and TRBJ1-2; D unresolved. Trimming took off 0 bases at V and 3 bases at J, with 9 bases between the two ends. The CDR3 contains 14 residues. The germline V gene encodes CDR1 SGDLS and CDR2 YYNGEE. CDR3 DNA: TGTGCCAGCAGCGTAGAGTTAAGGGACTATGGCTACACCTTC. Protein product: CASSVELRDYGYTF.

V gene TRBV14 combines with J gene TRBJ1-1; unclear D gene. Germline V gene sequence: CDR1 SGHDN, CDR2 FVKESK. The CDR3 extends over 14 amino acids. The germline V and J ends were trimmed by 0 bases and 4 bases, with 9 bases remaining between them. CDR3 protein: CASSQDGESTEAFF. Written as DNA, the CDR3 is TGTGCCAGCAGCCAAGATGGGGAAAGCACTGAAGCTTTCTTT.

The V and J genes are TRBV4-3 and TRBJ2-3; no reliable D call. The CDR3 spans 13 residues. Germline CDR1 and CDR2: LGHNA and YSLEER. Trimming stripped 0 bases from V and 8 bases from J, with 9 bases between. The CDR3 region has the DNA TGCGCCAGCAGCCAAGATGCCGCTTTTACGCAGTATTTT. Translation: CASSQDAAFTQYF.

This clone appeared a single time. This CDR3 reads CASSQGSGTGATGELFF. For the CDR3, the DNA is TGTGCCAGCAGCCAAGGGTCCGGGACAGGGGCCACCGGGGAGCTGTTTTTT. The V and J genes are TRBV7-9 and TRBJ2-2; 10 bases line up with TRBD1. The V and J ends lost 5 bases and 4 bases, in that order; junction bases with no gene match: 10. The CDR3 extends over 17 amino acids. Germline CDR1 reads SEHNR; CDR2 reads FQNEAQ (reference sequence).

The CDR3 nucleotides are TGTGCCAGCTCACAAGGGGACAGTAACTATGGCTACACCTTC. This encodes CASSQGDSNYGYTF. J is TRBJ1-2 and V is TRBV18, with 7 positions matching TRBD1. The CDR3 is 14 amino acids. J was trimmed by 1 base and V by 4 bases; bases with no gene match: 3. Germline V gene data show CDR1 as KGHSH and CDR2 as LQKENI.

The chain combines TRBV19 with TRBJ2-1; 8 positions match TRBD1. V lost 9 bases and J lost 7; bases outside the gene matches: 11. This CDR3 is 14 amino acids long. CDR1 is LNHDA, CDR2 SQIVND, per germline (reference sequence). The CDR3 nucleotides are TGTGCCAGCCGGGACAGGTTATTTGGAAATGAGCAGTTCTTC. Protein product: CASRDRLFGNEQFF.

The chain couples TRBV3-1 (or the pseudogene TRBV3-2) to TRBJ2-2; D may be TRBD1 or TRBD2 (6 bases each). The CDR3 has 16 amino acids. The V end lost 0 bases, the J end lost 3 bases, and 11 bases lay between the germline ends. Germline V gives CDR1 LGHDT, CDR2 YNNKEL (reference sequence). The CDR3 sequence is CASSQDLGGDTGELFF. CDR3 nucleotide sequence: TGTGCCAGCAGCCAAGATCTCGGGGGCGACACCGGGGAGCTGTTTTTT.

V and J are TRBV5-4 and TRBJ2-1; 10 nucleotides agree with TRBD2. Germline V CDR1 and CDR2: SGHNT, YYREEE (reference sequence). The V segment lost 4 bases and the J segment 7 bases; nucleotides outside the gene matches: 11. The length of the CDR3 is 16 residues. CDR3 residues: CASSPSASGRANEQFF. The CDR3 DNA follows: TGTGCCAGCAGCCCGTCTGCAAGCGGGAGGGCGAATGAGCAGTTCTTC. The complete variable domain, with remaining parts taken from reference TRBV5-4 and TRBJ2-1, reads ETGVTQSPTHLIKTRGQQVTLRCSSQSGHNTVSWYQQALGQGPQFIFQYYREEENGRGNFPPRFSGLQFPNYSSELNVNALELDDSALYLCASSPSASGRANEQFFGPGTRLTVL.

The chain joins TRBV7-6 to TRBJ1-2; no definite D call. CDR1 is SGHVS, CDR2 FNYEAQ, per germline. Trimming left V 5 bases short and J 8 bases short, with 18 bases between. This CDR3 comprises 14 residues. This CDR3 reads CASSPTPRTGGYTF. The CDR3, as DNA: TGTGCCAGCAGCCCCACACCACGGACGGGAGGCTACACCTTC.

On this clone: The same CDR3 arises from other DNA sequences in this sample as well. The chain couples TRBV7-3 to TRBJ2-2; 9 bases are shared with TRBD1. Germline lookup yields CDR1 SGHTA and CDR2 FQGTGA. V dropped 3 bases and J dropped 5; count of bases not matched to a gene: 4. CDR3 size: 15 residues. DNA for the CDR3: TGTGCCAGCAGCTTCAGGACAGGGGCGACCGGGGAGCTGTTTTTT. Its translation is CASSFRTGATGELFF. Variable domain in full (rest from reference TRBV7-3 and TRBJ2-2): GAGVSQTPSNKVTEKGKYVELRCDPISGHTALYWYRQSLGQGPEFLIYFQGTGAADDSGLPNDRFFAVRPEGSVSTLKIQRTERGDSAVYLCASSFRTGATGELFFGEGSRLTVL.

V gene TRBV5-4 combines with J gene TRBJ2-1; D call uncertain. V was trimmed by 4 bases and J by 8 bases, leaving 13 bases between them. This CDR3 is built from 13 residues. Germline CDR1 SGHNT, CDR2 YYREEE (reference sequence). CDR3 nucleotides: TGTGCCAGCAGCCAACCAGTGGCATATGAGCAGTTCTTC. Protein product: CASSQPVAYEQFF. Together with reference TRBV5-4 and TRBJ2-1, the CDR3 gives the full variable domain: ETGVTQSPTHLIKTRGQQVTLRCSSQSGHNTVSWYQQALGQGPQFIFQYYREEENGRGNFPPRFSGLQFPNYSSELNVNALELDDSALYLCASSQPVAYEQFFGPGTRLTVL.

The V call is TRBV6-2 or TRBV6-3, the J call TRBJ1-4; weak D call: TRBD1 (5 bases). The CDR3 is 16 amino acids. The V end lost 0 bases, the J end lost 2 bases, and 10 bases lay between the germline ends. Germline CDR1 reads MNHEY; CDR2 reads SVGEGT. CDR3 nucleotides: TGTGCCAGCAGTTACTCGCCCAGGGCGACTAATGAAAAACTGTTTTTT. Residues: CASSYSPRATNEKLFF.

The chain uses TRBV27 and TRBJ1-4, with 11 bases aligning to TRBD1. Trimming took 6 bases from V and 4 from J; bases not matched to a gene: 7. Germline lookup yields CDR1 MNHEY and CDR2 SMNVEV (reference sequence). This CDR3 is 16 amino acids long. The CDR3 coding sequence is TGTGCCAGCAGGGGGACAGGGGGAGGGATTAATGAAAAACTGTTTTTT. It is translated as CASRGTGGGINEKLFF.

This chain links TRBV6-2 or TRBV6-3 with TRBJ2-3; no clear D. The CDR3 loop spans 11 amino acids. Germline values: CDR1 MNHEY, CDR2 SVGEGT. With 3 bases removed from V and 6 bases from J, the gap between germline ends came to 4 bases. CDR3 sequence: CASSYHDTQYF. CDR3 bases: TGTGCCAGCAGTTATCATGATACGCAGTATTTT.

The J gene is TRBJ2-3, the V gene TRBV27, with unresolved D. Between the trimmed V and J ends, which lost 3 bases and 0 bases, there was a span of 10 bases. Germline loops: CDR1 MNHEY, CDR2 SMNVEV (reference sequence). This CDR3 spans 15 amino acids. CDR3 DNA: TGTGCCAGCAGTTTTTGGGTAACTAGCACAGATACGCAGTATTTT. Translated: CASSFWVTSTDTQYF.

The chain is built from TRBV2 and TRBJ2-1, with D unresolved. Germline CDR1 SNHLY, CDR2 FYNNEI. This CDR3 comprises 14 residues. V lost 3 bases, J lost 9 bases, and 15 bases lay in between. The CDR3 region is CASSEVRISGEQFF. CDR3 DNA sequence: TGTGCCAGCAGTGAGGTGCGGATATCGGGTGAGCAGTTCTTC. The full variable domain, its missing parts supplied by reference TRBV2 and TRBJ2-1, is EPEVTQTPSHQVTQMGQEVILRCVPISNHLYFYWYRQILGQKVEFLVSFYNNEISEKSEIFDDQFSVERPDGSNFTLKIRSTKLEDSAMYFCASSEVRISGEQFFGPGTRLTVL.

V usage is TRBV7-9 and J usage is TRBJ2-6; 9 bases agree with TRBD1. V lost 5 bases to trimming and J lost 0 bases; unmatched junction nucleotides: 5. This CDR3 is built from 17 residues. CDR1 is SEHNR and CDR2 is FQNEAQ in the germline V gene (reference sequence). The CDR3 protein is CASSPDRGSSGANVLTF. The CDR3 DNA reads TGTGCCAGCAGCCCGGACAGGGGTTCCTCTGGGGCCAACGTCCTGACTTTC.

This chain links TRBV9 with TRBJ1-3, with 11 bases fitting TRBD1. Germline loops: CDR1 SGDLS, CDR2 YYNGEE. This CDR3 contains 18 residues. The V segment lost 4 bases and the J segment 2 bases; nucleotides outside the gene matches: 11. The CDR3 loop reads CASSTAGLGQGAGNTIYF. CDR3 nucleotides: TGTGCCAGCAGCACCGCGGGCCTGGGACAGGGGGCTGGAAACACCATATATTTT.

This clone appeared once. This chain joins TRBV30 and TRBJ1-2; no definite D call. Trimming left V 3 bases short and J 3 bases short, with 8 bases between. The CDR3 length is 12 residues. Germline V gene lookup returns CDR1 GTSNPN and CDR2 SVGIG (reference sequence). Here the CDR3 reads CAWREDHYGYTF. DNA for the CDR3: TGTGCCTGGAGGGAAGACCACTATGGCTACACCTTC.

V and J are TRBV11-2 and TRBJ2-7, with D unresolved. The V end lost 5 bases, the J end lost 3 bases, and 11 bases lay between the germline ends. The CDR3 spans 13 residues. CDR1 and CDR2 from the germline V gene are SGHAT and FQNNGV. CDR3 region: CASSGFGDYEQYF. CDR3 sequence (DNA): TGTGCCAGCAGCGGGTTTGGGGACTACGAGCAGTACTTC.

The J gene is TRBJ2-7, the V gene TRBV2; a weak D match, TRBD2 (5 bases). The germline V gene encodes CDR1 SNHLY and CDR2 FYNNEI. The CDR3 has 13 residues. V shed 7 bases and J shed 5 bases, with 15 bases lying between them. The CDR3: CASNPRGDHEQYF. In nucleotides, the CDR3 is TGTGCCAGCAACCCCCGGGGAGACCACGAGCAGTACTTC.

The chain couples TRBV7-9 to TRBJ1-6, with D possibly being TRBD1 (6 bases). Germline V lookup: CDR1 SEHNR, CDR2 FQNEAQ (reference sequence). This CDR3 has 15 residues. The V and J ends lost 1 base and 5 bases respectively, with 9 bases between them. CDR3 bases: TGTGCCAGCAGCTTAGTCAGGGGTAATAATTCACCCCTCCACTTT. This gives the protein CASSLVRGNNSPLHF. The whole variable domain, filled in from reference TRBV7-9 and TRBJ1-6, reads DTGVSQNPRHKITKRGQNVTFRCDPISEHNRLYWYRQTLGQGPEFLTYFQNEAQLEKSRLLSDRFSAERPKGSFSTLEIQRTEQGDSAMYLCASSLVRGNNSPLHFGNGTRLTVT.